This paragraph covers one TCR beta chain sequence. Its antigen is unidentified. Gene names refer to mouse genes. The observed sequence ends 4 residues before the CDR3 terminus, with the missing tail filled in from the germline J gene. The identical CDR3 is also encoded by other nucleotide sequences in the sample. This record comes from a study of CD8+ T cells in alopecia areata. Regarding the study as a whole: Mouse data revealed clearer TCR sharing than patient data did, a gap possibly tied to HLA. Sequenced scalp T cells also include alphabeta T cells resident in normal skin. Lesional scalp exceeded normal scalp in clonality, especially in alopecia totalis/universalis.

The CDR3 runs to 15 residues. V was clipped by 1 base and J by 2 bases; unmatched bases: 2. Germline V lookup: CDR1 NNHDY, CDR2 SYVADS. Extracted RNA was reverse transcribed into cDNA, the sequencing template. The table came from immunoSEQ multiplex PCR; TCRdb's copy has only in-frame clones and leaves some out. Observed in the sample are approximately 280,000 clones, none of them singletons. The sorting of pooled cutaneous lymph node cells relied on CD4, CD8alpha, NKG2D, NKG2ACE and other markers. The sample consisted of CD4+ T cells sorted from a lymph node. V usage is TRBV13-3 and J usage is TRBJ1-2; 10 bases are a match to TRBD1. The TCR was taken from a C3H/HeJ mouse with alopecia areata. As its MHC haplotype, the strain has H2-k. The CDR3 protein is CASSDRGQGNSDYTF. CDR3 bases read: TGTGCCAGCAGTGATAGGGGACAGGGGAACTCC.